A single sample is the source of the 2 T cell receptor beta chains below, sequenced in a study of T cells after yellow fever vaccination. In TCRdb, the 5' RACE reads were re-called with MiXCR into one record per CDR3 protein. The table has about 320,000 distinct CDR3 sequences, approximately 4.5% seen once. Specimen: PBMCs, collected 15 days after the yellow fever booster vaccination. All receptors derive from a man between 18 and 35 years old who received the YFV17D yellow fever vaccine.

This sequence joins TRBV4-3 and TRBJ2-3; no clear D gene. The CDR3 is made up of 14 amino acids. In germline, CDR1 is LGHNA, CDR2 YSLEER. The V end was cut by 0 bases, the J end by 2 bases, with 6 bases between. CDR3 region: CASSQERHTDTQYF. The CDR3 DNA is TGCGCCAGCAGCCAAGAGCGGCACACAGATACGCAGTATTTT.

Ten or more counts support this clonotype. This sequence joins TRBV4-3 and TRBJ1-2; D gene uncertain. The CDR3 has 16 residues. CDR1 is LGHNA and CDR2 is YSLEER in the germline V gene. The V gene lost 0 bases and the J gene lost 2 bases, with 13 bases spanning the gap. This CDR3 is CASSQERTTPNYGYTF. CDR3 DNA: TGCGCCAGCAGCCAAGAACGAACGACACCCAACTATGGCTACACCTTC.